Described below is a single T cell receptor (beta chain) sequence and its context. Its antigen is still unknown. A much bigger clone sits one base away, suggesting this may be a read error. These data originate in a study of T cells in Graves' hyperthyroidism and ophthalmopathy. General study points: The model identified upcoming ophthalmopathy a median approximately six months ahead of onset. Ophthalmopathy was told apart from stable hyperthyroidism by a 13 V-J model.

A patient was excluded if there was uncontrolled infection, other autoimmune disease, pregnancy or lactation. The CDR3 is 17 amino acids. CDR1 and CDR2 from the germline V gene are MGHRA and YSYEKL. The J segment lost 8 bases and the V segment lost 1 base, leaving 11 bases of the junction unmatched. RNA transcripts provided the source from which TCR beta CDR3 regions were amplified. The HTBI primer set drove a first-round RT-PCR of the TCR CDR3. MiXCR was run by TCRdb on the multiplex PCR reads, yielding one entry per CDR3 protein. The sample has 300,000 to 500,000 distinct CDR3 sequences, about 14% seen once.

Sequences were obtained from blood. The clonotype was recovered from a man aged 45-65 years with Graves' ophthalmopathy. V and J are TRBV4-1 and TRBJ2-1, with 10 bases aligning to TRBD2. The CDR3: CASSQVDMGLAYDEQFF. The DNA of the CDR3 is TGCGCCAGCAGCCAAGTGGATATGGGACTAGCGTACGATGAGCAGTTCTTC.